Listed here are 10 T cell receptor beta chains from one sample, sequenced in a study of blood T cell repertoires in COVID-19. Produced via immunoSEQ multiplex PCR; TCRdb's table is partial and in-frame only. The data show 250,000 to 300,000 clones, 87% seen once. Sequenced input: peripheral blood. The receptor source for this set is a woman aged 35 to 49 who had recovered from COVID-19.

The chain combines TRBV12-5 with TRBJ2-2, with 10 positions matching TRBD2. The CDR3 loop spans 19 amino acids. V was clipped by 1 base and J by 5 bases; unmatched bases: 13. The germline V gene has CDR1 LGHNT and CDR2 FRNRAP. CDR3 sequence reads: CASGLERGVAGGLTGELFF. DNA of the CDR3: TGTGCTAGTGGTTTGGAAAGGGGAGTAGCGGGGGGCCTGACCGGGGAGCTGTTTTTT.

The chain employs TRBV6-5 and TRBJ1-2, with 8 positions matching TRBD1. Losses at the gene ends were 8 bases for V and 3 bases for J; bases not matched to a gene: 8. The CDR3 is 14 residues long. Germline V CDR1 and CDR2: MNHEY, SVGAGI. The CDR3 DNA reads TGTGCCAGCCGTCAGGGGGCGAGAGACTATGGCTACACCTTC. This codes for CASRQGARDYGYTF.

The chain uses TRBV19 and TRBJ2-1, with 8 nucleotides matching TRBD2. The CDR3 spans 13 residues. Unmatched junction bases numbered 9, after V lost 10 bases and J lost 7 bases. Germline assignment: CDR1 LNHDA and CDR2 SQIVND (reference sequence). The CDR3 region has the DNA TGTGCCACGGCGGGGGGCCTGAGGAATGAGCAGTTCTTC. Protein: CATAGGLRNEQFF.

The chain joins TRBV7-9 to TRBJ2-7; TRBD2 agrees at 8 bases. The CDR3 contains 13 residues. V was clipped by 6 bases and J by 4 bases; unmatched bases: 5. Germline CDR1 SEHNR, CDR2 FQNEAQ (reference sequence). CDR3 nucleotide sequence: TGTGCCAGCAGTCCTCCGGGAGGGTACGAGCAGTACTTC. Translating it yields CASSPPGGYEQYF.

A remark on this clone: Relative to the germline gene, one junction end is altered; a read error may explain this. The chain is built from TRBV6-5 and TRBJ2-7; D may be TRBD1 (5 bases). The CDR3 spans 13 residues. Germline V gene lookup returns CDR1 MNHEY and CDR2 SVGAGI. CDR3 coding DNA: TGTGCCAGCACCTTACTAAGGGGCAGTCCCACCATTTTC. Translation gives CASTLLRGSPTIF.

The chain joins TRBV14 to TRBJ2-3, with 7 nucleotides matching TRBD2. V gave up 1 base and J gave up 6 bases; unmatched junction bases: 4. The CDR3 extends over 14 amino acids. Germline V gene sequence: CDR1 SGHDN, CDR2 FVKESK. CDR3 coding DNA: TGTGCCAGCAGCCAAGTACAAGCGGGGGATACGCAGTATTTT. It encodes CASSQVQAGDTQYF.

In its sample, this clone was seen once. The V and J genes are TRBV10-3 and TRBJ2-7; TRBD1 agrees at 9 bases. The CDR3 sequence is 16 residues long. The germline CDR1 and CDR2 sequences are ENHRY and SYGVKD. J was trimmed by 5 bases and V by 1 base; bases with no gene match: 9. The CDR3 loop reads CAISEYGSGQGHEQYF. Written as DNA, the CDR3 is TGTGCCATCAGTGAGTACGGGTCGGGACAGGGCCACGAGCAGTACTTC.

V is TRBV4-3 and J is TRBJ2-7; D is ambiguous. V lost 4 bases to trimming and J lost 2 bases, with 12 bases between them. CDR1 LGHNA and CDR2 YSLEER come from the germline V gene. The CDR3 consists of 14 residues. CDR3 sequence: CASSPLVAPYEQYF. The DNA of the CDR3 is TGCGCCAGCAGCCCCCTAGTCGCACCCTACGAGCAGTACTTC.

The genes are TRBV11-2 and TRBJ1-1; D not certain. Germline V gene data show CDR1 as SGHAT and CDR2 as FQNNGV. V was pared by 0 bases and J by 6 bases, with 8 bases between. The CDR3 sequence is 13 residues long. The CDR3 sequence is CASSLDRGPEAFF. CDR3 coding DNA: TGTGCCAGCAGCTTAGATCGGGGTCCTGAAGCTTTCTTT.

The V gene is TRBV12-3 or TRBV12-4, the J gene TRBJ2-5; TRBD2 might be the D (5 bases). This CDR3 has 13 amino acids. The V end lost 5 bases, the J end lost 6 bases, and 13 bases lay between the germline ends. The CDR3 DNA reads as TGTGCCAGCAGTCCTCTAGCCCTTAAGACCCAGTACTTC. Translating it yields CASSPLALKTQYF.